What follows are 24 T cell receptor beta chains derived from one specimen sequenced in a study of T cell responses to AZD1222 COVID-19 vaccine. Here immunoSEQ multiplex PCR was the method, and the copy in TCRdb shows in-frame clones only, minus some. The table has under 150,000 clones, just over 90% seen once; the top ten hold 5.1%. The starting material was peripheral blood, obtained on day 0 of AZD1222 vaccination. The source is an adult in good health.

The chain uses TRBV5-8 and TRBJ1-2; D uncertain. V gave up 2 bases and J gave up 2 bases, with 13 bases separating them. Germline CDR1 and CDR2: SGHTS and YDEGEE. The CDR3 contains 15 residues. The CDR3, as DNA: TGTGCCAGCAGCTTCGACGGCGGGAACAACTATGGCTACACCTTC. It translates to CASSFDGGNNYGYTF. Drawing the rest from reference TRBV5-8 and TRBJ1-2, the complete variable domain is EAGVTQSPTHLIKTRGQQATLRCSPISGHTSVYWYQQALGLGLQFLLWYDEGEERNRGNFPPRFSGRQFPNYSSELNVNALELEDSALYLCASSFDGGNNYGYTFGSGTRLTVV.

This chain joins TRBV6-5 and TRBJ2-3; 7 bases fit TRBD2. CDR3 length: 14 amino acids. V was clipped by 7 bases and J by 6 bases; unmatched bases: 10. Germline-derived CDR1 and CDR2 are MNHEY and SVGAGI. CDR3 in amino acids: CASTALAEADTQYF. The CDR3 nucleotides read TGTGCCAGCACCGCCCTAGCGGAGGCGGATACGCAGTATTTT.

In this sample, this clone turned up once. This CDR3 is CASSGTSYEQYF. CDR3 nucleotides: TGTGCCAGCAGCGGTACTAGTTACGAGCAGTACTTC. The chain carries TRBV7-2 and TRBJ2-7, with TRBD2 as a possible D gene (5 bases). The germline CDR1 and CDR2 sequences are SGHTA and FQGNSA. Deletions cut 5 bases from V and 4 bases from J, with 9 bases between. The CDR3 loop spans 12 amino acids. The full variable domain, rest sourced from reference TRBV7-2 and TRBJ2-7, is GAGVSQSPSNKVTEKGKDVELRCDPISGHTALYWYRQSLGQGLEFLIYFQGNSAPDKSGLPSDRFSAERTGGSVSTLTIQRTQQEDSAVYLCASSGTSYEQYFGPGTRLTVT.

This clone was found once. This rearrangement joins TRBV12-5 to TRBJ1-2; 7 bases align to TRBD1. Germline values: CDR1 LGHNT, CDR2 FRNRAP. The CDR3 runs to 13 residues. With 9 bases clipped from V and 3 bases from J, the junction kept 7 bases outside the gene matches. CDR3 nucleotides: TGTGCTAGCCCCAGGGGGGGGTACTATGGCTACACCTTC. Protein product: CASPRGGYYGYTF.

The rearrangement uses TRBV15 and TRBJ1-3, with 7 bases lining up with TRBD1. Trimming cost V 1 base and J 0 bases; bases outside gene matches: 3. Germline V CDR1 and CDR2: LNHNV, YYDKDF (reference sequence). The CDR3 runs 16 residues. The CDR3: CATSRVTGISGNTIYF. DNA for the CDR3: TGTGCCACCAGCAGAGTGACAGGGATCTCTGGAAACACCATATATTTT.

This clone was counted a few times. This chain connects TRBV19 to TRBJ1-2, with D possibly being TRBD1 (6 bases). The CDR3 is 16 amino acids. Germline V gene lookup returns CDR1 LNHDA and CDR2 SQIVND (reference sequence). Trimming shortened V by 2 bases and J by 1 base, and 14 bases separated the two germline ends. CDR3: CASSIRAGAFNYGYTF. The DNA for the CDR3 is TGTGCCAGTAGTATAAGGGCAGGGGCGTTTAACTATGGCTACACCTTC.

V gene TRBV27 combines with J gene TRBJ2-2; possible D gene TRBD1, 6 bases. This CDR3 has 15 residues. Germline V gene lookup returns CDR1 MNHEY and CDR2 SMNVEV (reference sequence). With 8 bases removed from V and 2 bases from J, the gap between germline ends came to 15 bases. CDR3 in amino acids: CASGTRDTNTGELFF. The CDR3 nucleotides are TGTGCCAGCGGAACCCGGGACACCAACACCGGGGAGCTGTTTTTT.

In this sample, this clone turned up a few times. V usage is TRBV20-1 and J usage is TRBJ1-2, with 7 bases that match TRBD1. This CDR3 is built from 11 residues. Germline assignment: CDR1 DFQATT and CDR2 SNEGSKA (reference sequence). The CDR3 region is CSATGVLGYTF. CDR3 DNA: TGCAGCGCAACAGGGGTCTTGGGCTACACCTTC.

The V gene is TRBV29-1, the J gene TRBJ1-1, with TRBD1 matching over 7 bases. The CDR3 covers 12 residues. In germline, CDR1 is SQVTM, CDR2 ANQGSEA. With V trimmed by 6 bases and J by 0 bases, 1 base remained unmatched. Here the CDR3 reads CSVGQLNTEAFF. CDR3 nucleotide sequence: TGCAGCGTGGGACAGTTGAACACTGAAGCTTTCTTT.

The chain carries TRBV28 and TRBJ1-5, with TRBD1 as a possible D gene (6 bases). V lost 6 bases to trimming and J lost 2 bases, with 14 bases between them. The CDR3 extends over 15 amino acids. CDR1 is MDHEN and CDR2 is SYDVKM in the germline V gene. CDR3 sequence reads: CASRKPKGGNQPQHF. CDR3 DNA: TGTGCCAGCAGAAAGCCAAAGGGGGGCAATCAGCCCCAGCATTTT.

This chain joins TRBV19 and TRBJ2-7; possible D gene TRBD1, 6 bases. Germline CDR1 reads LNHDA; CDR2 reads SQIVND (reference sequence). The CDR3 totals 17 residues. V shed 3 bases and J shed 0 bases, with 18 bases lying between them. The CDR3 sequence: CASSIAGAGRSSYEQYF. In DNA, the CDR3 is TGTGCCAGTAGTATTGCAGGGGCGGGTAGGAGCTCCTACGAGCAGTACTTC. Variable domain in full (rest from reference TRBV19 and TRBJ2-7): DGGITQSPKYLFRKEGQNVTLSCEQNLNHDAMYWYRQDPGQGLRLIYYSQIVNDFQKGDIAEGYSVSREKKESFPLTVTSAQKNPTAFYLCASSIAGAGRSSYEQYFGPGTRLTVT.

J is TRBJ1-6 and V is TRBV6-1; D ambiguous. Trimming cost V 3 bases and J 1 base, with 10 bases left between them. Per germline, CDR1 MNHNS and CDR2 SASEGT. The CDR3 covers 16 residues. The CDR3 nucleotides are TGTGCCAGCAGTGAGGCCGGGAGATCCTATAATTCACCCCTCCACTTT. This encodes CASSEAGRSYNSPLHF.

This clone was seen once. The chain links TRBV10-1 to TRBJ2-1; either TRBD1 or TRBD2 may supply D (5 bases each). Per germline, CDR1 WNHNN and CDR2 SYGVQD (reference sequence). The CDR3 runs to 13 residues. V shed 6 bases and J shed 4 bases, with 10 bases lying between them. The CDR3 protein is CASSPGGYNEQFF. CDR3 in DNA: TGCGCCAGCAGCCCTGGGGGATACAATGAGCAGTTCTTC.

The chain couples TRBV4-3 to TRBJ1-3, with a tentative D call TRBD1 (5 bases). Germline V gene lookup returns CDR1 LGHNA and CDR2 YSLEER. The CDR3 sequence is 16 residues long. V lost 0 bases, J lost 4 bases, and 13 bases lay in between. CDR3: CASSQDWTRGGNTIYF. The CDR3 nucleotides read TGCGCCAGCAGCCAAGATTGGACAAGGGGAGGAAACACCATATATTTT.

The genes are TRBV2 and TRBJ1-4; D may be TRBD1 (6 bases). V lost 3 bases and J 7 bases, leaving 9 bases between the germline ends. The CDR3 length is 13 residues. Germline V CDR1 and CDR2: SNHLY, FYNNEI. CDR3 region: CASSDYRVEKLFF. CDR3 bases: TGTGCCAGCAGTGACTACAGGGTTGAAAAACTGTTTTTT. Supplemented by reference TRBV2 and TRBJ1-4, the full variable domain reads EPEVTQTPSHQVTQMGQEVILRCVPISNHLYFYWYRQILGQKVEFLVSFYNNEISEKSEIFDDQFSVERPDGSNFTLKIRSTKLEDSAMYFCASSDYRVEKLFFGSGTQLSVL.

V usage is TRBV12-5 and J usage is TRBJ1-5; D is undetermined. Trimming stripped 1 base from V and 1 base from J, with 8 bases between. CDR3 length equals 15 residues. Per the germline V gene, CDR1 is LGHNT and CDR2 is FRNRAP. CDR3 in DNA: TGTGCTAGTGGTTTGGACAGTTTGAGCAATCAGCCCCAGCATTTT. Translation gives CASGLDSLSNQPQHF.

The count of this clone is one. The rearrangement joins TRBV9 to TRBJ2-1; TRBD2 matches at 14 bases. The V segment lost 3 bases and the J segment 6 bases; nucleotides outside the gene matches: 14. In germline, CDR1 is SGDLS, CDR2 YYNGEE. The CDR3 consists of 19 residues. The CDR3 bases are TGTGCCAGCAGCGGACGACTAGCGGGAGGGTTTAAGGATGGCAATGAGCAGTTCTTC. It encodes CASSGRLAGGFKDGNEQFF.

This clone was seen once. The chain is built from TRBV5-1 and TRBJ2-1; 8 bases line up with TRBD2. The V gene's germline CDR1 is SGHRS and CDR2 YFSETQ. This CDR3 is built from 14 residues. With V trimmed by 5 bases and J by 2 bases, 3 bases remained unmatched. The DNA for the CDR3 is TGCGCCAGCAGACTAGCGGAAACCTACAATGAGCAGTTCTTC. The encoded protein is CASRLAETYNEQFF.

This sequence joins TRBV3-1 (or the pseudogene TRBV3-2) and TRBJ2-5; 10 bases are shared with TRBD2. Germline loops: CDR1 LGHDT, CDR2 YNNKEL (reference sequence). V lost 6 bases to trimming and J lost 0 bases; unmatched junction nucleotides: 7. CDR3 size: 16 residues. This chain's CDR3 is CASSRTSGLNQETQYF. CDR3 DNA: TGTGCCAGCAGTCGGACTAGCGGATTAAACCAAGAGACCCAGTACTTC.

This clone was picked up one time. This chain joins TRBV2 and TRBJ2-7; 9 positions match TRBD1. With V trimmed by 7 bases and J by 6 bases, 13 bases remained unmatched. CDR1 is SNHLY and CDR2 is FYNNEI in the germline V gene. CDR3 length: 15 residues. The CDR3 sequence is CASITPPGQGAEQYF. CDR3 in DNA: TGTGCCAGCATCACCCCCCCGGGACAGGGAGCCGAGCAGTACTTC.

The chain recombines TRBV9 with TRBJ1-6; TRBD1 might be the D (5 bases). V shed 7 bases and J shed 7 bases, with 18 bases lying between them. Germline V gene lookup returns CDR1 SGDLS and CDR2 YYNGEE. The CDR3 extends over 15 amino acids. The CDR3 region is CASSSMGEWNSPLHF. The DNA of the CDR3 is TGTGCCAGCTCTTCAATGGGGGAATGGAATTCACCCCTCCACTTT.

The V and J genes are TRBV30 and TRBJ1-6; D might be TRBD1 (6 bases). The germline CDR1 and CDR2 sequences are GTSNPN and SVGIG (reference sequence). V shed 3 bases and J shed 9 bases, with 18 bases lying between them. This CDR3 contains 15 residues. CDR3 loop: CAWSAQQADSSPLHF. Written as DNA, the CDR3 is TGTGCCTGGAGCGCCCAGCAGGCGGACAGTTCACCCCTCCACTTT. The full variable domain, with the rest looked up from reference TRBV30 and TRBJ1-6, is SQTIHQWPATLVQPVGSPLSLECTVEGTSNPNLYWYRQAAGRGLQLLFYSVGIGQISSEVPQNLSASRPQDRQFILSSKKLLLSDSGFYLCAWSAQQADSSPLHFGNGTRLTVT.

CDR3 bases: TGTGCCAGCAGTGAGCCCGCAGGGGCGGGGGGTACAGATACGCAGTATTTT. Protein sequence: CASSEPAGAGGTDTQYF. The chain uses TRBV6-1 and TRBJ2-3; 8 bases line up with TRBD2. The ends lost 3 bases at V and 3 bases at J; junction bases unmatched: 11. CDR3 length equals 17 residues. Germline values: CDR1 MNHNS, CDR2 SASEGT.

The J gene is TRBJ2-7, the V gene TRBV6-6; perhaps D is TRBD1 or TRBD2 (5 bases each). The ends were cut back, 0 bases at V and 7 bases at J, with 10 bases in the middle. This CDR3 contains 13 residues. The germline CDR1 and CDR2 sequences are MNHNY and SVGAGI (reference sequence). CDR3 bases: TGTGCCAGCAGTTACTCGATTGGGGGAGAGCAGTACTTC. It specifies CASSYSIGGEQYF.